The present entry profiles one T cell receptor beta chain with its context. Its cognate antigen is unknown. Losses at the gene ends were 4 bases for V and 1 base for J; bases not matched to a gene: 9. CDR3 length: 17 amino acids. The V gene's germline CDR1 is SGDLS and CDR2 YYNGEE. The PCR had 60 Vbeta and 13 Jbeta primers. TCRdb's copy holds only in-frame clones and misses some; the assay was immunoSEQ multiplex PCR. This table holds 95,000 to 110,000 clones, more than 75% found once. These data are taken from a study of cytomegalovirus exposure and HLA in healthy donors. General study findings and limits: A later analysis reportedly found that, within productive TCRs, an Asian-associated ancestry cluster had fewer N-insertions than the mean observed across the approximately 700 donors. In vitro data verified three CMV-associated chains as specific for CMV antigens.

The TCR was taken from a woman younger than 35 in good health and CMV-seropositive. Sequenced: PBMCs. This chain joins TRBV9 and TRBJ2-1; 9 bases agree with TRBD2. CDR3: CASSKMAGGQSYNEQFF. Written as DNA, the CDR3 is TGTGCCAGCAGCAAGATGGCGGGAGGGCAATCCTACAATGAGCAGTTCTTC.